The 20 T cell receptor beta chains given below trace back to one sample, sequenced in a study of cytomegalovirus exposure and HLA in healthy donors. Primers: 60 Vbeta forward and 13 Jbeta reverse. Measured with immunoSEQ multiplex PCR; TCRdb has only the in-frame clones, and not every one. The sample yields 200,000 to 250,000 clones, 60% to 80% seen once. Sequenced input: PBMCs. Receptor source: a woman in her 30s in good health and CMV-seronegative.

The V gene is TRBV7-3, the J gene TRBJ2-1, with 9 positions matching TRBD2. The CDR3 loop spans 16 amino acids. V gave up 4 bases and J gave up 2 bases; unmatched junction bases: 6. CDR1 is SGHTA, CDR2 FQGTGA, per germline. CDR3 protein: CASSWGGTSPYNEQFF. The CDR3 DNA reads TGTGCCAGCAGCTGGGGGGGGACTAGCCCCTACAATGAGCAGTTCTTC.

The chain couples TRBV10-1 to TRBJ1-1, with 7 bases aligning to TRBD1. In germline, CDR1 is WNHNN, CDR2 SYGVQD (reference sequence). With 5 bases clipped from V and 13 bases from J, the junction kept 7 bases outside the gene matches. The length of the CDR3 is 11 residues. The chain's CDR3 is CASSQGEADFF. The CDR3 DNA reads TGCGCCAGCAGTCAGGGGGAGGCGGATTTCTTT.

This clone was seen a handful of times. The gene calls are TRBV2 and TRBJ2-7, with 13 bases aligning to TRBD2. Germline values: CDR1 SNHLY, CDR2 FYNNEI. Trimming removed 5 bases from V and 2 bases from J; junction bases left unmatched: 3. The CDR3 contains 15 residues. CDR3 in DNA: TGTGCCAGCAGTTACGGGACTAGCGGGACCTACGAGCAGTACTTC. Amino acid sequence: CASSYGTSGTYEQYF. Supplemented by reference TRBV2 and TRBJ2-7, the full variable domain reads EPEVTQTPSHQVTQMGQEVILRCVPISNHLYFYWYRQILGQKVEFLVSFYNNEISEKSEIFDDQFSVERPDGSNFTLKIRSTKLEDSAMYFCASSYGTSGTYEQYFGPGTRLTVT.

The table lists this clone with a count of one. The chain combines TRBV6-5 with TRBJ1-4; 8 nucleotides align to TRBD1. V shed 7 bases and J 5 bases; nucleotides not matched to a gene: 9. Looked up from germline, CDR1 is MNHEY and CDR2 is SVGAGI. The CDR3 length is 15 residues. The CDR3 here is CASKGQVTTNEKLFF. The CDR3 nucleotides read TGTGCCAGCAAGGGACAGGTTACGACGAATGAAAAACTGTTTTTT.

This clone was seen more than once but under ten times. The chain recombines TRBV19 with TRBJ2-2, with 8 bases matching TRBD1. Germline CDR1 reads LNHDA; CDR2 reads SQIVND (reference sequence). The CDR3 has 14 amino acids. V lost 5 bases to trimming and J lost 7 bases; unmatched junction nucleotides: 6. DNA of the CDR3: TGTGCCAGTAGTGCCCAGGGGGCGATCGGGGAGCTGTTTTTT. Translation: CASSAQGAIGELFF.

The chain couples TRBV6-1 to TRBJ1-4; D might be TRBD1 (6 bases). The V and J ends lost 7 bases and 4 bases respectively, with 13 bases between them. There are 14 residues in the CDR3. The V gene's germline CDR1 is MNHNS and CDR2 SASEGT. In DNA form, the CDR3 reads TGTGCCAGCAACCCGACAGGAATTAATGAAAAACTGTTTTTT. Its translation is CASNPTGINEKLFF.

This clone was detected only a few times. The chain joins TRBV9 to TRBJ1-1, with a weak D call TRBD1 (6 bases). The CDR3 is 14 residues long. CDR1 SGDLS and CDR2 YYNGEE come from the germline V gene. Trimming stripped 3 bases from V and 3 bases from J, with 12 bases between. CDR3 protein: CASSGQVSDTEAFF. CDR3 nucleotides: TGTGCCAGCAGCGGACAGGTGTCGGACACTGAAGCTTTCTTT.

The chain joins TRBV5-1 to TRBJ2-3; TRBD2 matches 8 bases. The J segment lost 6 bases and the V segment lost 0 bases, leaving 0 bases of the junction unmatched. Germline-derived CDR1 and CDR2 are SGHRS and YFSETQ. The CDR3 runs 13 residues. The CDR3 sequence is CASSLERGDTQYF. The CDR3 DNA sequence: TGCGCCAGCAGCTTGGAGCGGGGGGATACGCAGTATTTT.

CDR3 sequence: CASSLDSSYEQYF. The CDR3 DNA reads as TGTGCCAGCAGCCTAGACAGCTCCTACGAGCAGTACTTC. The V and J genes are TRBV14 and TRBJ2-7; possible D gene TRBD1, 5 bases. V gave up 4 bases and J gave up 0 bases, with 7 bases separating them. Germline CDR1 is SGHDN and CDR2 is FVKESK. The CDR3 length is 13 residues.

The V call is TRBV19, the J call TRBJ2-7; the match to TRBD1 covers 8 bases. J was trimmed by 1 base and V by 5 bases; bases with no gene match: 7. CDR1 is LNHDA, CDR2 SQIVND, per germline (reference sequence). The CDR3 loop spans 15 amino acids. In nucleotides, the CDR3 is TGTGCCAGTAGTCCACCCGGGACAGGATCCTACGAGCAGTACTTC. It codes for CASSPPGTGSYEQYF.

The rearrangement joins TRBV4-1 to TRBJ1-3; TRBD1 aligns across 8 bases. The germline V gene has CDR1 MGHRA and CDR2 YSYEKL. Trimming removed 5 bases from V and 2 bases from J; junction bases left unmatched: 8. This CDR3 region has 16 residues. CDR3 DNA: TGCGCCAGCAGCTCCGGACAGGGCGCTACTGGAAACACCATATATTTT. Its protein product is CASSSGQGATGNTIYF.

This clone has only one observation. The rearrangement uses TRBV30 and TRBJ2-5; possibly TRBD2 for D (6 bases). This CDR3 has 16 residues. Trimming stripped 4 bases from V and 0 bases from J, with 18 bases between. Germline CDR1 and CDR2: GTSNPN and SVGIG (reference sequence). CDR3: CAWTRGGGGYQETQYF. Written as DNA, the CDR3 is TGTGCCTGGACCCGGGGCGGCGGAGGGTACCAAGAGACCCAGTACTTC.

This clone was detected many times. The CDR3 DNA reads as TGTGCCAGCAGTCACCAGCTAGATAGTGGCTATGGCTACACCTTC. It specifies CASSHQLDSGYGYTF. V gene TRBV6-1 combines with J gene TRBJ1-2; D ambiguous. Germline assignment: CDR1 MNHNS and CDR2 SASEGT. The CDR3 contains 15 residues. V was clipped by 5 bases and J by 4 bases, with 17 bases between them.

This clone was observed a handful of times. The J gene is TRBJ1-2, the V gene TRBV2; D is perhaps TRBD1 (5 bases). CDR1 and CDR2 (germline): SNHLY, FYNNEI. The CDR3 runs to 15 residues. Trimming took off 2 bases at V and 1 base at J, with 11 bases between the two ends. The CDR3 sequence is CASSERQSLNYGYTF. The CDR3 nucleotides read TGTGCCAGCAGTGAACGACAGAGCCTTAACTATGGCTACACCTTC.

This chain links TRBV6-5 with TRBJ1-2, with D possibly TRBD1 on 6 matching bases. The V end lost 6 bases, the J end lost 5 bases, and 19 bases lay between the germline ends. The CDR3 is 15 residues long. Germline assignment: CDR1 MNHEY and CDR2 SVGAGI. In nucleotides, the CDR3 is TGTGCCAGCAGGCCGGCTGGGGGCGGTTATTATGGCTACACCTTC. Translation: CASRPAGGGYYGYTF.

This clone appeared a few times. The chain is built from TRBV6-6 and TRBJ1-1; possibly TRBD1 for D (5 bases). Germline CDR1 and CDR2: MNHNY and SVGAGI (reference sequence). V was pared by 1 base and J by 1 base, with 7 bases between. This CDR3 is built from 14 residues. The CDR3 loop reads CASSYWGENTEAFF. In nucleotides, the CDR3 is TGTGCCAGCAGTTACTGGGGGGAGAACACTGAAGCTTTCTTT.

The genes are TRBV29-1 and TRBJ2-3; 8 nucleotides line up with TRBD2. CDR1 and CDR2 from the germline V gene are SQVTM and ANQGSEA. This CDR3 spans 13 amino acids. After removal of 5 bases from V and 2 bases from J, the junction contained 3 bases not matched to a gene. The CDR3 DNA follows: TGCAGCGTTCTTAGCGGGACCACAGATACGCAGTATTTT. It specifies CSVLSGTTDTQYF.

The V call is TRBV18, the J call TRBJ1-1, with a tentative D call TRBD1 (5 bases). The V gene lost 2 bases and the J gene lost 2 bases, with 21 bases spanning the gap. From germline, CDR1 is KGHSH and CDR2 LQKENI. The CDR3 is made up of 18 amino acids. This CDR3 is CASSPGEGLYRANTEAFF. The CDR3 bases are TGTGCCAGCTCACCAGGGGAGGGACTGTACCGCGCAAACACTGAAGCTTTCTTT.

The chain recombines TRBV18 with TRBJ2-3, with D possibly being TRBD2 (6 bases). From germline, CDR1 is KGHSH and CDR2 LQKENI. The CDR3 contains 14 residues. V lost 3 bases and J 2 bases, leaving 9 bases between the germline ends. The CDR3 reads CASSPSGLTDTQYF. Written as DNA, the CDR3 is TGTGCCAGCTCACCTAGCGGTCTCACAGATACGCAGTATTTT.

This chain links TRBV2 with TRBJ1-5; D not resolved. This CDR3 region has 15 residues. Trimming shortened V by 4 bases and J by 6 bases, and 16 bases separated the two germline ends. Germline CDR1 is SNHLY and CDR2 is FYNNEI. CDR3 residues: CASSVEGAAAQPQHF. The DNA for the CDR3 is TGTGCCAGCAGTGTCGAGGGCGCGGCTGCTCAGCCCCAGCATTTT.